This T cell receptor (beta chain) was sequenced in a study of Ad26.COV2.S vaccination and SARS-CoV-2 variants. Study-wide results and caveats: Possible underestimation of total T cell responses by the TCR breadth and depth analyses was noted. Vaccine recipients showed a spike-specific TCR breadth that was higher than in placebo recipients. Comparable non-spike TCR breadth was observed in vaccine and placebo recipients.

Treatment reported: 15 to 20 received Ad26.COV2.S at low or high dose, single or two shots; roughly five received placebo; per-sample allocation not given. The samples date from day 63 after the first vaccine or placebo injection. Immunization relied on an Ad26 vector, which expressed Wuhan-strain SARS-CoV-2 spike. Only in-frame clones appear in the TCRdb table, and some are missing; sequencing was by immunoSEQ multiplex PCR. The sample lists a few hundred thousand clones; 92% were seen once. A word on this clone: Its matching antigen is unknown.

This CDR3 has 15 residues. With 0 bases removed from V and 0 bases from J, the gap between germline ends came to 6 bases. Germline CDR1 is SEHNR and CDR2 is FQNEAQ (reference sequence). The receptor comes from a person aged 18-60 years who received the Ad26.COV2.S COVID-19 vaccine or a placebo. The sample was peripheral blood, taken in a trial of Ad26.COV2.S vaccine versus placebo. The chain uses TRBV7-9 and TRBJ1-3; D gene ambiguous. The CDR3 protein is CASSLAAYSGNTIYF. As DNA, the CDR3 is TGTGCCAGCAGCTTAGCTGCGTACTCTGGAAACACCATATATTTT.